Below, 30 T cell receptor beta chains from the same sample are listed, as sequenced in a study of CD8+ T cells in alopecia areata. Following extraction, RNA underwent reverse transcription to cDNA, which served as the sequencing template. The table came from immunoSEQ multiplex PCR; TCRdb's copy has only in-frame clones and leaves some out. Of 80,000 to 100,000 clones in the sample, 44% were seen once. Regarding treatment: oral pan-JAK inhibitor, 5-10 mg twice daily. The sample here was CD8+ T cells sorted from blood, taken at week 24, from a patient treated with tofacitinib. The receptors were gathered from a human donor with alopecia areata.

This rearrangement joins TRBV28 to TRBJ2-7; 8 bases are shared with TRBD1. The germline CDR1 and CDR2 sequences are MDHEN and SYDVKM. Trimming at V came to 2 bases and at J to 5 bases, leaving 11 bases not matched to a gene. The CDR3 length is 16 residues. CDR3 nucleotides: TGTGCCAGCAGTTTAATACTCCGGACAGGGTCAAACGAGCAGTACTTC. Protein sequence: CASSLILRTGSNEQYF. The full variable domain, in which reference TRBV28 and TRBJ2-7 provide the parts outside the CDR3, is DVKVTQSSRYLVKRTGEKVFLECVQDMDHENMFWYRQDPGLGLRLIYFSYDVKMKEKGDIPEGYSVSREKKERFSLILESASTNQTSMYLCASSLILRTGSNEQYFGPGTRLTVT.

This clone was recorded a few times. The genes are TRBV19 and TRBJ2-1; D perhaps matches TRBD2 (6 bases). CDR1 is LNHDA, CDR2 SQIVND, per germline (reference sequence). This CDR3 is 12 amino acids long. Trimming took off 8 bases at V and 4 bases at J, with 9 bases between the two ends. CDR3 sequence (DNA): TGTGCCAGTCGACTAGGGTACAATGAGCAGTTCTTC. Translated, it gives CASRLGYNEQFF.

CDR3 DNA sequence: TGCGCCAGCAGCCAAGGACGGGACCGACTTCGGGAGCAGTACTTC. Encoded protein: CASSQGRDRLREQYF. The J gene is TRBJ2-7, the V gene TRBV4-1; D may match TRBD1 or TRBD2 (5 bases each). This CDR3 has 15 residues. Germline CDR1 and CDR2: MGHRA and YSYEKL. V dropped 1 base and J dropped 7 bases, with 17 bases sitting between them.

The V gene is TRBV23-1, the J gene TRBJ2-5; TRBD1 is a possible D gene (5 bases). TRBV23-1 is placed among ORFs of uncertain function. This CDR3 spans 16 amino acids. V was trimmed by 4 bases and J by 4 bases, leaving 19 bases between them. DNA for the CDR3: TGCGCCAGCAGTCGTTCAGGAACAGGAGCTCCAGAGACCCAGTACTTC. Translated: CASSRSGTGAPETQYF.

The chain couples TRBV29-1 to TRBJ2-7, with D tentatively TRBD1 or TRBD2 (5 bases each). The V end was cut by 7 bases, the J end by 0 bases, with 16 bases between. The length of the CDR3 is 14 residues. CDR1 SQVTM and CDR2 ANQGSEA come from the germline V gene. CDR3 loop: CSAVGDPISYEQYF. The CDR3, as DNA: TGCAGCGCGGTTGGGGACCCCATCTCCTACGAGCAGTACTTC.

This clone came up once. The rearrangement uses TRBV29-1 and TRBJ2-3, with D unclear. The CDR3 is 12 residues long. Trimming removed 6 bases at V and 3 bases at J, with 10 bases between. Per the germline V gene, CDR1 is SQVTM and CDR2 is ANQGSEA. This chain's CDR3 is CSVDKETDTQYF. CDR3 in DNA: TGCAGCGTAGATAAGGAGACAGATACGCAGTATTTT.

V gene TRBV27 combines with J gene TRBJ2-4; the D gene is possibly TRBD1 (6 bases). Germline loops: CDR1 MNHEY, CDR2 SMNVEV (reference sequence). The V gene lost 5 bases and the J gene lost 0 bases, with 8 bases spanning the gap. The CDR3 length is 14 residues. CDR3 sequence reads: CASSTQGAKNIQYF. CDR3 sequence (DNA): TGTGCCAGCAGTACACAGGGAGCCAAAAACATTCAGTACTTC.

V is TRBV19 and J is TRBJ2-1; 7 bases fit TRBD2. J gave up 8 bases and V 5 bases, and 3 bases lay outside the gene matches. CDR3 length: 12 residues. The germline V gene has CDR1 LNHDA and CDR2 SQIVND (reference sequence). The CDR3 loop reads CASSPRGDEQFF. The CDR3 nucleotides read TGTGCCAGTAGTCCCCGGGGGGATGAGCAGTTCTTC.

In its sample, this clone was seen a few times. The rearrangement uses TRBV2 and TRBJ2-3, with a tentative D call TRBD2 (5 bases). Trimming took 6 bases from V and 4 from J, leaving 14 bases between them. This CDR3 contains 14 residues. Per the germline V gene, CDR1 is SNHLY and CDR2 is FYNNEI. CDR3 sequence reads: CASRPRGRADTQYF. The CDR3 DNA reads as TGTGCCAGCAGACCTCGAGGGCGGGCAGATACGCAGTATTTT.

This clone was counted once. This chain uses TRBV29-1 with TRBJ2-2, with D unclear. The CDR3 is made up of 12 amino acids. Germline V gene lookup returns CDR1 SQVTM and CDR2 ANQGSEA. V was pared by 3 bases and J by 6 bases, with 8 bases between. CDR3 protein: CSVEAPAGELFF. DNA for the CDR3: TGCAGCGTTGAGGCCCCCGCCGGGGAGCTGTTTTTT.

This clone was counted once. The chain has TRBV7-2 and TRBJ2-7, with 10 bases lining up with TRBD2. J was trimmed by 3 bases and V by 1 base; bases with no gene match: 3. The CDR3 runs 15 residues. The germline gives CDR1 SGHTA, CDR2 FQGNSA. The CDR3 region is CASSLVGTSDYEQYF. CDR3 DNA sequence: TGTGCCAGCAGCTTAGTCGGGACTAGCGACTACGAGCAGTACTTC.

The rearrangement joins TRBV10-3 to TRBJ2-3; D may be TRBD1 (5 bases). The V gene's germline CDR1 is ENHRY and CDR2 SYGVKD. This CDR3 is built from 13 residues. Between the trimmed V and J ends, which lost 4 bases and 5 bases, there was a span of 10 bases. CDR3 loop: CAISAKGKDTQYF. CDR3 DNA: TGTGCCATCAGTGCAAAGGGGAAAGATACGCAGTATTTT.

V usage is TRBV19 and J usage is TRBJ2-7; D possibly uses TRBD1 or TRBD2 (5 bases each). Germline CDR1 is LNHDA and CDR2 is SQIVND (reference sequence). Trimming left V 10 bases short and J 2 bases short, with 24 bases between. The length of the CDR3 is 16 residues. The CDR3 loop is CATQGFSDSSPYEQYF. The CDR3 coding sequence is TGTGCCACCCAGGGATTCTCGGACTCCAGCCCCTACGAGCAGTACTTC.

This chain links TRBV5-1 with TRBJ2-7, with D unclear. In germline, CDR1 is SGHRS, CDR2 YFSETQ. The CDR3 is made up of 12 amino acids. Trimming cost V 0 bases and J 6 bases, with 7 bases left between them. This chain's CDR3 is CASSLGSSEQYF. DNA for the CDR3: TGCGCCAGCAGCTTGGGGAGCAGCGAGCAGTACTTC.

The chain couples TRBV9 to TRBJ1-1, with no clear D. Germline-derived CDR1 and CDR2 are SGDLS and YYNGEE. The CDR3 covers 13 residues. V lost 0 bases to trimming and J lost 0 bases, with 3 bases between them. DNA of the CDR3: TGTGCCAGCAGCGTAGGTATGAACACTGAAGCTTTCTTT. Protein: CASSVGMNTEAFF.

This chain connects TRBV19 to TRBJ2-5; D call uncertain. Per the germline V gene, CDR1 is LNHDA and CDR2 is SQIVND (reference sequence). V gave up 1 base and J gave up 7 bases, with 10 bases separating them. The CDR3 contains 13 residues. The CDR3 region has the DNA TGTGCCAGTAGTATAGCGGCCTCCGGGACCCAGTACTTC. Protein product: CASSIAASGTQYF.

This clone was counted between two and nine times. The chain is built from TRBV4-1 and TRBJ1-2, with 10 bases that match TRBD1. V gave up 4 bases and J gave up 1 base; unmatched junction bases: 3. The germline CDR1 and CDR2 sequences are MGHRA and YSYEKL. The CDR3 spans 15 residues. For the CDR3, the DNA is TGCGCCAGCAGCCGAGGGACAGGGGTTAACTATGGCTACACCTTC. Residues: CASSRGTGVNYGYTF.

This clone was picked up a small number of times. J is TRBJ2-7 and V is TRBV28; unclear D gene. CDR1 and CDR2 from the germline V gene are MDHEN and SYDVKM. The CDR3 covers 12 residues. Trimming took 3 bases from V and 1 from J, leaving 4 bases between them. CDR3 nucleotides: TGTGCCAGCAGTTTGGTTTCCTACGAGCAGTACTTC. As protein: CASSLVSYEQYF.

This clone was seen a few times. The chain is built from TRBV29-1 and TRBJ2-7; D remains ambiguous. The CDR3 runs to 13 residues. Trimming shortened V by 7 bases and J by 3 bases, and 16 bases separated the two germline ends. Germline V lookup: CDR1 SQVTM, CDR2 ANQGSEA. The CDR3 coding sequence is TGCAGCGCCGGAACGTCAACCCGCTACGAGCAGTACTTC. It is translated as CSAGTSTRYEQYF.

This clone was recorded a few times. V and J are TRBV9 and TRBJ1-3; D gene ambiguous. Trimming took 0 bases from V and 2 from J, leaving 21 bases between them. The CDR3 has 19 residues. Germline V lookup: CDR1 SGDLS, CDR2 YYNGEE. The CDR3 protein is CASSVAITPSAVPGNTIYF. The CDR3 DNA reads TGTGCCAGCAGCGTAGCCATTACACCTTCAGCCGTCCCTGGAAACACCATATATTTT.

The chain recombines TRBV7-9 with TRBJ2-6; D is uncertain. V dropped 4 bases and J dropped 0 bases, with 4 bases sitting between them. This CDR3 has 14 residues. Germline assignment: CDR1 SEHNR and CDR2 FQNEAQ (reference sequence). The CDR3 coding sequence is TGTGCCAGCAGCTCGGACTCTGGGGCCAACGTCCTGACTTTC. It yields the protein CASSSDSGANVLTF.

The chain has TRBV13 and TRBJ2-5; 9 bases match TRBD2. The CDR3 has 14 amino acids. Germline-derived CDR1 and CDR2 are PRHDT and FYEKMQ (reference sequence). J lost 5 bases, V lost 5 bases, and 6 bases had no gene match. CDR3 amino acids: CASSTRSGSETQYF. The CDR3 nucleotides are TGTGCCAGCAGCACTCGTAGCGGGAGCGAGACCCAGTACTTC. Looking up the rest from reference TRBV13 and TRBJ2-5 gives the full variable domain: AAGVIQSPRHLIKEKRETATLKCYPIPRHDTVYWYQQGPGQDPQFLISFYEKMQSDKGSIPDRFSAQQFSDYHSELNMSSLELGDSALYFCASSTRSGSETQYFGPGTRLLVL.

The table lists this clone with a few counts. The J gene is TRBJ2-7, the V gene TRBV12-5, with TRBD1 as a possible D gene (6 bases). CDR3 length: 13 amino acids. Germline CDR1 and CDR2: LGHNT and FRNRAP. V was cut by 5 bases and J by 5 bases, with 13 bases left in between. The CDR3 coding sequence is TGTGCTAGTGGTCGTACAGGGTCGGACGAGCAGTACTTC. It is translated as CASGRTGSDEQYF.

J is TRBJ2-3 and V is TRBV10-3; D call uncertain. The ends were cut back, 8 bases at V and 1 base at J, with 13 bases in the middle. Germline-derived CDR1 and CDR2 are ENHRY and SYGVKD. The CDR3 is 14 residues long. CDR3 amino acids: CAICRKWGTDTQYF. CDR3 nucleotides: TGTGCCATCTGCAGAAAATGGGGCACAGATACGCAGTATTTT.

This clone has a handful of counts. The V call is TRBV7-8, the J call TRBJ2-2; possibly TRBD1 for D (5 bases). The CDR3 has 16 residues. CDR1 is SGHVS, CDR2 FQNEAQ, per germline. With 3 bases removed from V and 1 base from J, the gap between germline ends came to 12 bases. The CDR3 region is CASSFGRTRNTGELFF. CDR3 sequence (DNA): TGTGCCAGCAGCTTTGGAAGGACAAGGAACACCGGGGAGCTGTTTTTT.

This clone was recorded only once. J is TRBJ2-7 and V is TRBV2; the match to TRBD1 covers 7 bases. Germline values: CDR1 SNHLY, CDR2 FYNNEI. With V trimmed by 1 base and J by 3 bases, 6 bases remained unmatched. There are 15 residues in the CDR3. This chain's CDR3 is CASSEDWGQSYEQYF. In nucleotides, the CDR3 is TGTGCCAGCAGTGAAGATTGGGGACAGAGCTACGAGCAGTACTTC.

The chain has TRBV27 and TRBJ2-1; the D gene is possibly TRBD2 (6 bases). V dropped 5 bases and J dropped 3 bases, with 17 bases sitting between them. In germline, CDR1 is MNHEY, CDR2 SMNVEV (reference sequence). The CDR3 length is 16 residues. The CDR3 loop reads CASSPRGSEGYNEQFF. CDR3 DNA: TGTGCCAGCAGTCCCCGGGGGAGTGAGGGCTACAATGAGCAGTTCTTC.

This clone appeared a single time. The chain links TRBV7-9 to TRBJ2-1; 9 positions match TRBD2. Per germline, CDR1 SEHNR and CDR2 FQNEAQ (reference sequence). This CDR3 has 15 residues. With V trimmed by 5 bases and J by 4 bases, 6 bases remained unmatched. Here the CDR3 reads CASSPTSGTYNEQFF. CDR3 sequence (DNA): TGTGCCAGCAGCCCGACTAGCGGAACTTACAATGAGCAGTTCTTC. The whole variable domain, filled in from reference TRBV7-9 and TRBJ2-1, reads DTGVSQNPRHKITKRGQNVTFRCDPISEHNRLYWYRQTLGQGPEFLTYFQNEAQLEKSRLLSDRFSAERPKGSFSTLEIQRTEQGDSAMYLCASSPTSGTYNEQFFGPGTRLTVL.

This clone came up a few times. The chain combines TRBV13 with TRBJ2-2; weak D call: TRBD2 (6 bases). The ends were cut back, 0 bases at V and 5 bases at J, with 7 bases in the middle. This CDR3 is 14 amino acids long. Germline assignment: CDR1 PRHDT and CDR2 FYEKMQ (reference sequence). Here the CDR3 DNA reads TGTGCCAGCAGCTTAGGCCGGGGGACCGGGGAGCTGTTTTTT. It translates to CASSLGRGTGELFF. The variable domain in full, completed from reference TRBV13 and TRBJ2-2, reads AAGVIQSPRHLIKEKRETATLKCYPIPRHDTVYWYQQGPGQDPQFLISFYEKMQSDKGSIPDRFSAQQFSDYHSELNMSSLELGDSALYFCASSLGRGTGELFFGEGSRLTVL.

This chain uses TRBV9 with TRBJ1-1; D is ambiguous. Germline V gene lookup returns CDR1 SGDLS and CDR2 YYNGEE. The length of the CDR3 is 14 residues. Trimming took off 0 bases at V and 1 base at J, with 7 bases between the two ends. In DNA, the CDR3 is TGTGCCAGCAGCGTAGATATACCGAACACTGAAGCTTTCTTT. Residues: CASSVDIPNTEAFF.